The TCR beta chain described here comes from a study of cytomegalovirus exposure and HLA in healthy donors. Study details: Genotyping showed roughly 83% of 300 to 450 donors falling in the Caucasian-associated ancestry cluster.

Researchers ran the PCR with 60 Vbeta and 13 Jbeta primers. Some clones are missing from TCRdb's copy, which holds only in-frame ones; the method was immunoSEQ multiplex PCR. The top ten clones hold 1.2% of a sample with about 130,000 clones, roughly 80% of them seen once. About this clone itself: Its target is not known.

Study-wide results and caveats: What a later analysis showed was that several of the most significant clusters appeared linked to common viral pathogens. The authors listed approximately 150 TCR beta chains as cytomegalovirus-associated.

Regarding donors, all were healthy bone marrow donors. Germline CDR1 reads MDHEN; CDR2 reads SYDVKM. V lost 5 bases, J lost 1 base, and 2 bases stayed unmatched. The CDR3 is 14 residues long. The TCR sequence derives from a girl aged 2-10 years in good health and CMV-seronegative. The chain recombines TRBV28 with TRBJ2-1; 7 nucleotides match TRBD2. Sequenced material: PBMCs. Here the CDR3 reads CASSRTRSYNEQFF. The CDR3 nucleotides are TGTGCCAGCAGTAGGACTAGATCCTACAATGAGCAGTTCTTC.